Given below is one T cell receptor beta chain in context. Its target is not known. Trimming removed 2 bases from V and 4 bases from J, with 9 bases in between. The CDR3 is made up of 14 amino acids. Per germline, CDR1 LGHDT and CDR2 YNNKEL (reference sequence). It was 5'RACE with constant-segment primers that produced the TCR alpha and TCR beta cDNA libraries, which carried sample barcodes and UMIs. TCRdb called the 5' RACE reads again in MiXCR, with one record for every CDR3 protein. The repertoire includes roughly 510,000 distinct CDR3 sequences, around 16% of them detected once, and about 8.1% sits in the top ten. The entry originates in a study of T-cell memory formation after mild COVID-19. Study results and limitations: Largely, contracting CD4+ clones fell within CM and EM, and contracting CD8+ clones within EMRA. Some SARS-CoV-2-responding clones were already detected in memory before infection.

This receptor was identified in an adult woman who had mild COVID-19 (a few samples of this study predate the infection). Cell type and time point are not known. Sequences were obtained from PBMCs or a T cell subset sorted from them (not recorded which). This rearrangement joins TRBV3-1 to TRBJ2-1; D not resolved. CDR3 sequence: CASSQTNRYNEQFF. Written as DNA, the CDR3 is TGTGCCAGCAGCCAAACCAATAGATACAATGAGCAGTTCTTC.